Sequencing of this TCR beta chain was carried out in a study of T cells after yellow fever vaccination (dated by TCRdb to between 2017 and 2020). Turning to the overall study: Libraries from fractions with low cell numbers were prepared with the SMART-Seq v4 Ultra Low Input RNA kit. Two healthy male donors, one aged 18 to 29 and one aged 30 to 40 years, made up the cohort. Blood samples were taken at several timepoints before and after primary and secondary immunization, and bulk PBMC replicates and cell subsets were isolated. To follow T-cell clones before and after primary and booster YFV17D yellow fever vaccination, bulk TCR alpha and beta repertoires were sequenced over time.

CDR1 and CDR2 are read off the germline V gene (reference sequence) as GTSNPN and SVGIG. The CDR3 measures 13 amino acids from cysteine to phenylalanine. Solely the CDR3 DNA is kept, with 39 bases framed from the first base. V drops 5 bases and J drops 5 bases, leaving 15 bases in between. Overall study outcomes, separate from this receptor: After the booster, most of the clones that had expanded following primary vaccination were detected again (around 95% of CD4 and around nine tenths of CD8), which suggests that memory was broadly maintained. Computational filtering was required because FACS-sorted repertoires could contain abundant contaminating clonotypes from the bulk population. A small share of clonotypes was detected in both CD4 and CD8 compartments, with the overlap likely arising from convergent recombination. Because the study included only a couple of donors, the extent to which the findings can be generalized is limited. Compared with the primary T-cell response, the secondary T-cell response was weaker but faster, peaking on day 5 rather than day 15.

Synthesis of TCR cDNA relied on 5'RACE template switching, a step that introduced a universal primer site along with unique molecular identifiers. Priming of cDNA synthesis was performed from both the TCR alpha and TCR beta constant segments. Library amplification involved two PCR steps, and the second step added sample barcodes and sequencing adapters. Sequencing of the libraries was done on either Illumina HiSeq 2500 (2x100 bp) or NovaSeq (2x150 bp). In the paper's pipeline: Demultiplexing of reads and collapsing into UMI consensus sequences were performed with MIGEC, and V(D)J alignment was carried out with MiXCR. Clonotypes responding to the vaccine were identified with edgeR on replicate PBMC samples, with the criteria of FDR below 0.01 and a log2 fold change above 5 up to day 15. Each bulk clonotype received a CD4 or CD8 identity based on whether the sequenced CD4 or CD8 repertoire contained that clonotype at higher abundance. TCRdb applied fastp at Q25 and MiXCR to the public reads, then kept only in-frame beta chains. Identical CDR3 proteins give one entry, which carries the most common genes and DNA. Clone size and V and J calls follow TCRdb, not the original study. The sample records under 700,000 distinct CDR3 sequences, about a sixth of which are singletons. Clones ranked in the top ten supply about 18% of the sample.

Per the publication, the treatment or condition label means: live attenuated yellow fever vaccine strain. Two biological replicates of bulk PBMCs were collected at each blood-draw timepoint. A standard Ficoll-Paque protocol was used to isolate PBMCs from peripheral blood. TriZol was used to extract RNA from bulk PBMCs, CD4 and CD8 fractions, and dextramer-positive and dextramer-negative fractions. There are a few counts of this clonotype. Its antigen target is currently unknown. No much larger clone is present one base from it, and per-base qualities are unavailable. The chain couples TRBV30 to TRBJ2-5; the D gene is not confidently resolved. The receptor's source is a man aged 18 to 30 who received the YFV17D yellow fever vaccine. Sequencing used PBMCs, obtained 5 days after the first yellow fever vaccination. Read as DNA, the sequence is TGTGCCTGGGCGGATCATCGGGCGGAGACCCAGTACTTC. Its protein product is CAWADHRAETQYF. Joined to the reference TRBV30 and TRBJ2-5 proteins, this CDR3 gives the full variable domain: SQTIHQWPATLVQPVGSPLSLECTVEGTSNPNLYWYRQAAGRGLQLLFYSVGIGQISSEVPQNLSASRPQDRQFILSSKKLLLSDSGFYLCAWADHRAETQYFGPGTRLLVL.